This entry features one T cell receptor (beta chain) sequence. These data belong to a study of blood T cell repertoires in COVID-19. About the study: T cells, B-cell-depleted T cells, or PBMCs supplied cDNA or gDNA.

Sequencing used immunoSEQ multiplex PCR; TCRdb keeps in-frame clones, though not all of them. Of about 130,000 clones listed, approximately 85% are singletons. V was clipped by 6 bases and J by 2 bases, with 9 bases between them. This CDR3 region has 14 residues. From germline, CDR1 is KGHDR and CDR2 SFDVKD. The chain has TRBV24-1 and TRBJ2-2; maybe TRBD2 (5 bases). Sample: peripheral blood. The sequence derives from a man at least 80 years old with active or convalescent COVID-19. The chain's CDR3 is CATSTGLNTGELFF. The DNA for the CDR3 is TGTGCCACCAGTACTGGACTTAACACCGGGGAGCTGTTTTTT.